These T cell receptor beta chains were read from a single sample in a study of regulatory T cells. The method was immunoSEQ multiplex PCR; TCRdb's version includes in-frame clones alone and lacks a portion of them. The profile shows some 15,000 clones, approximately 82% of them singletons. The specimen sequenced was conventional CD4+ T cells sorted from blood. These receptors originate from a young adult with CD3G deficiency. The CDR3 runs from the conserved cysteine through the conserved F or W. A D gene is named only where the DNA matches it firmly. Size is stated for part of the rows, as once, few or many counts, or as a class when the clone is expanded.

D gene,clone size,V gene,J gene,CDR3 protein,CDR3 DNA
NA,once,TRBV7-3,TRBJ1-3,CASSTDSSSGNTIYF,TGTGCCAGCAGTACGGACAGTAGCTCTGGAAACACCATATATTTT
NA,NA,TRBV7-8,TRBJ1-1,CASSFRRLNTEAFF,TGTGCCAGCAGCTTCAGACGGTTGAACACTGAAGCTTTCTTT
TRBD2,NA,TRBV28,TRBJ2-2,CASRGGTANTGELFF,TGTGCCAGCAGGGGGGGGACGGCGAACACCGGGGAGCTGTTTTTT
NA,once,TRBV7-9,TRBJ2-1,CASSLERNNEQFF,TGTGCCAGCAGCTTAGAGCGAAACAATGAGCAGTTCTTC
NA,NA,TRBV19,TRBJ2-6,CASSIGGAGANVLTF,TGTGCCAGTAGTATCGGAGGGGCTGGGGCCAACGTCCTGACTTTC
NA,NA,TRBV5-1,TRBJ2-3,CASSRRPSTDTQYF,TGCGCCAGCAGCCGACGTCCCAGCACAGATACGCAGTATTTT
NA,NA,TRBV28,TRBJ2-4,CASSIGLAKNIQYF,TGTGCCAGCAGTATTGGACTAGCCAAAAACATTCAGTACTTC
NA,NA,TRBV19,TRBJ2-6,CASSIRQGGLSGANVLTF,TGTGCCAGTAGTATCCGGCAGGGAGGACTCTCTGGGGCCAACGTCCTGACTTTC
TRBD1,NA,TRBV10-3,TRBJ1-4,CASSYRGNEKLFF,TGTGCCAGCAGTTACAGGGGAAATGAAAAACTGTTTTTT
NA,NA,TRBV28,TRBJ2-7,CASSTQGPYEQYF,TGTGCCAGCAGTACACAAGGGCCCTACGAGCAGTACTTC
TRBD1,NA,TRBV28,TRBJ2-7,CASSATQGQNYEQYF,TGTGCCAGCAGTGCCACCCAGGGACAGAACTACGAGCAGTACTTC
TRBD1,NA,TRBV11-2,TRBJ1-1,CASSQRSGGTEAFF,TGTGCCAGCAGCCAAAGGTCAGGGGGCACTGAAGCTTTCTTT
NA,NA,TRBV20-1,TRBJ2-1,CSAATPNEQFF,TGCAGTGCTGCTACTCCCAATGAGCAGTTCTTC
TRBD1,NA,TRBV28,TRBJ1-1,CASSSVGQGARTEAFF,TGTGCCAGCAGTTCAGTCGGACAGGGGGCTAGAACTGAAGCTTTCTTT
TRBD1,NA,TRBV5-1,TRBJ2-6,CASSLTGGYSGANVLTF,TGCGCCAGCAGCTTGACAGGGGGATACTCTGGGGCCAACGTCCTGACTTTC
NA,NA,TRBV28,TRBJ1-5,CASSLRGQPQHF,TGTGCCAGCAGTTTACGGGGGCAGCCCCAGCATTTT
TRBD1,once,TRBV7-9,TRBJ2-3,CASSAGGRDTQYF,TGTGCCAGCTCGGCAGGGGGCCGGGATACGCAGTATTTT
NA,NA,TRBV28,TRBJ2-7,CASSNYYYRDGTPGSYEQYF,TGTGCCAGCAGCAATTACTACTATCGGGATGGGACACCAGGCTCCTACGAGCAGTACTTC
TRBD1,NA,TRBV5-1,TRBJ2-5,CASSPSQTGAGETQYF,TGCGCCAGCAGCCCCTCCCAAACAGGGGCCGGAGAGACCCAGTACTTC
NA,NA,TRBV28,TRBJ1-6,CASGSNSEVPPLHF,TGTGCCAGCGGCTCAAACAGTGAAGTGCCACCCCTCCACTTT
NA,once,TRBV5-1,TRBJ1-1,CASSLGENTEAFF,TGCGCCAGCAGCTTGGGAGAGAACACTGAAGCTTTCTTT
TRBD2,NA,TRBV19,TRBJ2-5,CASSLAGGETQYF,TGTGCCAGTAGCCTAGCGGGGGGAGAGACCCAGTACTTC
NA,NA,TRBV28,TRBJ1-1,CASSLNRPNTEAFF,TGTGCCAGCAGTTTAAACAGACCGAACACTGAAGCTTTCTTT
NA,NA,TRBV18,TRBJ2-7,CASSFGTEGYEQYF,TGTGCCAGCTCATTCGGGACTGAAGGCTACGAGCAGTACTTC
TRBD2,NA,TRBV7-8,TRBJ2-1,CASSLAGTSGPYNEQFF,TGTGCCAGCAGCTTAGCCGGGACTAGCGGGCCCTACAATGAGCAGTTCTTC
NA,NA,TRBV18,TRBJ1-1,CASSPLSNTEAFF,TGTGCCAGCTCACCCCTCTCGAACACTGAAGCTTTCTTT
NA,NA,TRBV6-1,TRBJ2-3,CASSEAGRRRGDTQYF,TGTGCCAGCAGTGAAGCGGGACGAAGACGAGGGGATACGCAGTATTTT
NA,few,TRBV5-1,TRBJ2-2,CASSQWGRANSGELFF,TGCGCCAGCAGCCAATGGGGCAGGGCGAACTCCGGGGAGCTGTTTTTT
NA,NA,TRBV18,TRBJ2-1,CASSMTRYNEQFF,TGTGCCAGCTCAATGACTAGATACAATGAGCAGTTCTTC
TRBD1,NA,TRBV6-6,TRBJ1-2,CASSPGQGSGYTF,TGTGCCAGCAGTCCGGGACAGGGCAGTGGCTACACCTTC
TRBD1,NA,TRBV28,TRBJ1-1,CASTTGGKNTEAFF,TGTGCCAGCACCACAGGGGGGAAGAACACTGAAGCTTTCTTT
NA,NA,TRBV19,TRBJ2-1,CASSTTGTGGDEQFF,TGTGCCAGTAGTACCACAGGAACAGGTGGCGATGAGCAGTTCTTC
NA,few,TRBV28,TRBJ2-1,CASSLMRWGPTSYNEQFF,TGTGCCAGCAGTTTGATGAGATGGGGGCCGACTTCTTACAATGAGCAGTTCTTC
NA,NA,TRBV28,TRBJ1-4,CASSLLGRRTVGEKLFF,TGTGCCAGCAGTTTATTGGGGCGGCGGACAGTAGGAGAAAAACTGTTTTTT
TRBD1,NA,TRBV28,TRBJ1-2,CASSPGGRTYGYTF,TGTGCCAGCAGTCCAGGGGGACGGACCTATGGCTACACCTTC
NA,NA,TRBV10-3,TRBJ1-2,CAISGFPGQSFNGYTF,TGTGCCATCAGTGGGTTCCCGGGGCAGAGTTTTAATGGCTACACCTTC
TRBD2,NA,TRBV5-1,TRBJ2-1,CASSSGTSGGYNEQFF,TGCGCCAGCAGCTCCGGGACTAGCGGAGGTTACAATGAGCAGTTCTTC
NA,once,TRBV28,TRBJ2-6,CASSFLRPSGANVLTF,TGTGCCAGCAGTTTTTTGCGACCCTCTGGGGCCAACGTCCTGACTTTC
NA,few,TRBV9,TRBJ1-2,CASSVGPRHINYGYTF,TGTGCCAGCAGCGTAGGTCCTCGGCATATCAACTATGGCTACACCTTC
NA,few,TRBV30,TRBJ2-6,CAWSRLRGTGGGANVLTF,TGTGCCTGGAGTCGCCTCAGGGGGACTGGCGGCGGGGCCAACGTCCTGACTTTC
NA,NA,TRBV19,TRBJ2-2,CASSTTEGQPSNTGELFF,TGTGCCAGTAGTACCACAGAGGGCCAACCCAGCAACACCGGGGAGCTGTTTTTT
TRBD1,once,TRBV28,TRBJ2-3,CASSRHGQGTDTQYF,TGTGCCAGCAGCAGGCACGGACAGGGCACAGATACGCAGTATTTT
NA,NA,TRBV7-9,TRBJ2-3,CASSPQGRGTDTQYF,TGTGCCAGCAGCCCCCAGGGCAGGGGCACAGATACGCAGTATTTT
TRBD2,NA,TRBV11-2,TRBJ2-5,CASSLGVLAGSHRETQYF,TGTGCCAGCAGCTTGGGGGTACTAGCGGGGTCACATCGAGAGACCCAGTACTTC
TRBD2,NA,TRBV11-2,TRBJ2-3,CASSLTSGAVDTQYF,TGTGCCAGCAGCCTGACTAGCGGGGCCGTAGATACGCAGTATTTT
NA,NA,TRBV28,TRBJ2-4,CASSHPGSLKNIQYF,TGTGCCAGCAGCCACCCAGGATCCCTTAAAAACATTCAGTACTTC
NA,NA,TRBV28,TRBJ1-5,CASSFEGGGNQPQHF,TGTGCCAGCAGTTTCGAGGGGGGGGGCAATCAGCCCCAGCATTTT
NA,NA,TRBV5-1,TRBJ2-1,CASSLSGTGNNEQFF,TGCGCCAGCAGCCTATCCGGGACTGGAAACAATGAGCAGTTCTTC
NA,NA,TRBV5-1,TRBJ1-1,CASKRLNGEAFF,TGCGCCAGCAAGCGTCTGAACGGTGAAGCTTTCTTT
TRBD1,NA,TRBV5-1,TRBJ2-3,CASSRGGSTDTQYF,TGCGCCAGCAGCCGAGGGGGCAGCACAGATACGCAGTATTTT
NA,NA,TRBV28,TRBJ2-7,CASIGRPSYEQYF,TGTGCCAGCATAGGCAGGCCCTCCTACGAGCAGTACTTC
TRBD1,NA,TRBV13,TRBJ2-7,CASSFGIPGQSSYEQYF,TGTGCCAGCAGCTTTGGGATCCCGGGACAGAGCTCCTACGAGCAGTACTTC